This is a list of T cell receptor beta chains from one sample in a study of T cell repertoires in cytomegalovirus infection. One entry per CDR3 protein, called by TCRdb with MiXCR from the reads. This table holds roughly 300,000 distinct CDR3 sequences, 8% to 10% found once. Sequencing was performed on PBMCs. These receptors came from a human donor in good health (CMV status not recorded). Some clones in this sample may be carry-over from other donors' samples. Each CDR3 is given with its conserved first and last residue. The D gene is left open where the match is weak. Only some rows state a clone size, as once, few, many or a class for expanded clones.

>15|-|TRBJ1-2|TRBV6-1|-
CASSEVFNWEGGYTF
TGTGCCAGCAGTGAAGTGTTCAACTGGGAGGGCGGCTACACCTTC
>15|TRBD1|TRBJ1-5|TRBV6-5|few
CASSKQGFFDQPQHF
TGTGCCAGCAGCAAACAGGGGTTTTTTGATCAGCCCCAGCATTTT
>14|-|TRBJ1-1|TRBV4-1|few
CASSGLSENTEAFF
TGCGCCAGCAGCGGACTCAGTGAGAACACTGAAGCTTTCTTT
>11|-|TRBJ2-7|TRBV25-1|many
CASSDGYEQYF
TGTGCCAGCAGCGATGGATACGAGCAGTACTTC
>16|TRBD1|TRBJ2-5|TRBV12-3/TRBV12-4|many
CASSGPGTGVQETQYF
TGTGCCAGCAGTGGACCCGGGACAGGGGTTCAAGAGACCCAGTACTTC
>16|TRBD2|TRBJ2-3|TRBV24-1|-
CATSDPSSGETDTQYF
TGTGCCACCAGTGACCCGTCTAGCGGGGAAACAGATACGCAGTATTTT
>15|TRBD1|TRBJ2-7|TRBV7-9|many
CASSTTPITGVEQYF
TGTGCCAGCAGCACAACCCCTATCACAGGGGTCGAGCAGTACTTC
>14|TRBD1|TRBJ2-7|TRBV27|few
CASRPGQVSYEQYF
TGTGCCAGCAGGCCCGGACAGGTCTCCTACGAGCAGTACTTC
>13|-|TRBJ1-2|TRBV27|many
CASSFGPNYGYTF
TGTGCCAGCAGTTTCGGGCCTAACTATGGCTACACCTTC
>16|-|TRBJ1-3|TRBV6-6|-
CASIDRGPETGNTIYF
TGTGCCAGCATCGATAGAGGGCCGGAGACTGGAAACACCATATATTTT
>16|TRBD2|TRBJ2-7|TRBV20-1|-
CSARSGTSGGNYEQYF
TGCAGTGCTAGATCCGGGACTAGCGGGGGAAATTACGAGCAGTACTTC
>15|TRBD1|TRBJ1-5|TRBV20-1|few
CSAQIPGQGIRPQHF
TGCAGTGCTCAAATTCCGGGACAGGGTATCCGGCCCCAGCATTTT
>15|TRBD1|TRBJ1-1|TRBV12-3/TRBV12-4|many
CASSRPRTGYTEAFF
TGTGCCAGCAGTCGACCACGGACAGGGTACACTGAAGCTTTCTTT
>15|TRBD2|TRBJ2-7|TRBV7-2|-
CASSPIGLAQLGQYF
TGTGCCAGCAGCCCGATAGGACTAGCGCAGCTTGGGCAGTACTTC
>14|-|TRBJ1-4|TRBV7-2|few
CASSLSGFNEKLFF
TGTGCCAGCAGCTTGTCGGGGTTTAATGAAAAACTGTTTTTT
>15|-|TRBJ1-5|TRBV7-2|many
CASSLGRGSNQPQHF
TGTGCCAGCAGCTTAGGGCGGGGTAGCAATCAGCCCCAGCATTTT
>16|TRBD1|TRBJ1-4|TRBV11-2|-
CASSPRKTGEWEKLFF
TGTGCCAGCAGCCCCAGGAAGACAGGGGAATGGGAAAAACTGTTTTTT
>13|-|TRBJ2-3|TRBV12-3/TRBV12-4|-
CASSFFAEDTQYF
TGTGCCAGCAGTTTCTTTGCCGAAGATACGCAGTATTTT
>16|TRBD1|TRBJ1-2|TRBV20-1|few
CSARGKAGTDFRSYTF
TGCAGTGCTAGAGGTAAAGCCGGGACAGACTTTAGGAGCTACACCTTC
>16|-|TRBJ2-4|TRBV7-2|many
CASSRRAGMAKNIQYF
TGTGCCAGCAGCCGACGTGCCGGCATGGCCAAAAACATTCAGTACTTC
>14|-|TRBJ1-1|TRBV6-5|few
CASSHGAGNTEAFF
TGTGCCAGCAGTCACGGAGCAGGGAACACTGAAGCTTTCTTT
>12|-|TRBJ1-2|TRBV30|-
CACHDSGNGYTF
TGTGCCTGTCATGACTCTGGAAATGGCTACACCTTC
>15|TRBD1|TRBJ2-1|TRBV24-1|many
CATSDYGQGGDEQFF
TGTGCCACCAGTGATTACGGACAGGGTGGCGATGAGCAGTTCTTC
>13|-|TRBJ1-2|TRBV12-3/TRBV12-4|many
CASSSWTADGYTF
TGTGCCAGCAGCTCCTGGACAGCGGATGGCTACACCTTC
>11|-|TRBJ1-2|TRBV19|-
CAVSQVRGYTF
TGTGCCGTAAGCCAGGTTCGCGGCTACACCTTC
>16|-|TRBJ1-2|TRBV6-5|few
CASNSPRGGKSDGYTF
TGTGCCAGCAATAGCCCCCGTGGGGGAAAGTCCGATGGCTACACCTTC
>13|-|TRBJ2-1|TRBV28|many
CASSLGSSNEQFF
TGTGCCAGCAGTTTAGGCTCCTCCAATGAGCAGTTCTTC
>20|TRBD1|TRBJ1-5|TRBV4-3|many
CASSQDLGTGDVAVGQPQHF
TGCGCCAGCAGCCAAGATCTTGGGACAGGGGACGTAGCAGTAGGTCAGCCCCAGCATTTT
>15|TRBD1|TRBJ1-5|TRBV29-1|-
CSVGEGAGRNQPQHF
TGCAGCGTTGGAGAGGGGGCGGGACGGAATCAGCCCCAGCATTTT
>16|-|TRBJ1-3|TRBV7-2|many
CASSPAGQGAGNTIYF
TGTGCCAGCAGCCCAGCTGGGCAGGGAGCTGGAAACACCATATATTTT
>15|-|TRBJ2-7|TRBV7-2|many
CASSLATALSYEQYF
TGTGCCAGCAGCTTAGCCACCGCCCTCTCCTACGAGCAGTACTTC
>13|-|TRBJ1-4|TRBV23-1|-
CARIGRPNEKLFF
TGCGCCCGCATAGGGAGGCCTAATGAAAAACTGTTTTTT
>16|TRBD2|TRBJ2-5|TRBV7-2|many
CASSRGGRVSEKTQYF
TGTGCCAGCAGTCGGGGGGGGCGGGTATCTGAGAAGACCCAGTACTTC
>15|-|TRBJ2-6|TRBV6-1|many
CASSPGRSGANVLTF
TGTGCCAGCAGCCCTGGCCGGTCTGGGGCCAACGTCCTGACTTTC
>12|-|TRBJ2-1|TRBV6-2/TRBV6-3|few
CASSYSRMRQFF
TGTGCCAGCAGTTACTCAAGAATGAGGCAGTTCTTC
>15|-|TRBJ2-6|TRBV12-3/TRBV12-4|many
CASRATTSGANVLTF
TGTGCCAGCAGGGCCACTACCTCTGGGGCCAACGTCCTGACTTTC
>14|TRBD1|TRBJ2-4|TRBV5-1|-
CASSLGQGGNIQYF
TGCGCCAGCAGCTTGGGACAGGGGGGAAACATTCAGTACTTC
>15|TRBD2|TRBJ2-7|TRBV7-9|few
CASSPRLAGGDEQYF
TGTGCCAGCAGCCCGAGACTAGCGGGAGGCGATGAGCAGTACTTC
>11|-|TRBJ1-1|TRBV20-1|few
CSAFRRTEAFF
TGCAGTGCTTTCAGGAGAACTGAAGCTTTCTTT
>15|-|TRBJ1-1|TRBV6-6|-
CASSKSTGANTEAFF
TGTGCCAGCAGTAAAAGTACTGGGGCGAACACTGAAGCTTTCTTT
>14|-|TRBJ1-5|TRBV12-3/TRBV12-4|-
CASSLKVGREPQHF
TGTGCCAGCAGTTTAAAGGTGGGAAGGGAGCCCCAGCATTTT
>16|TRBD1|TRBJ2-1|TRBV7-3|-
CASSYITGTGYNEQFF
TGTGCCAGCAGTTATATAACCGGGACAGGGTACAATGAGCAGTTCTTC
>13|-|TRBJ1-2|TRBV19|many
CASSITGGTGYTF
TGTGCCAGTAGTATCACCGGAGGGACCGGCTACACCTTC
>15|-|TRBJ1-1|TRBV4-2|-
CASSRDPRMDTEAFF
TGTGCCAGCAGCCGGGACCCGAGGATGGACACTGAAGCTTTCTTT
>16|TRBD2|TRBJ2-2|TRBV7-2|many
CASSRGAGAPTGELFF
TGTGCCAGCAGTAGAGGGGCGGGAGCCCCCACCGGGGAGCTGTTTTTT
>13|-|TRBJ1-1|TRBV12-3/TRBV12-4|many
CASSIIMNTEAFF
TGTGCCAGCAGTATCATTATGAACACTGAAGCTTTCTTT